The next 26 T cell receptor beta chains were all read from a single sample in a study of T cell responses to AZD1222 COVID-19 vaccine. TCRdb keeps only in-frame clones here, not all; method: immunoSEQ multiplex PCR. Among 150,000 to 200,000 clones listed, roughly nine tenths were seen once. The sequencing used peripheral blood, collected 28 days after the second AZD1222 dose. The receptors were sampled from an adult who received the AZD1222 COVID-19 vaccine.

The genes are TRBV3-1 (or the pseudogene TRBV3-2) and TRBJ2-1; 7 bases align to TRBD2. Trimming cost V 0 bases and J 4 bases; bases outside gene matches: 3. This CDR3 has 15 residues. Per germline, CDR1 LGHDT and CDR2 YNNKEL (reference sequence). CDR3 sequence (DNA): TGTGCCAGCAGCCAAGAGGGACTAAGTTACAATGAGCAGTTCTTC. It translates to CASSQEGLSYNEQFF.

The chain carries TRBV3-1 (or the pseudogene TRBV3-2) and TRBJ1-1; D not certain. The V end was cut by 5 bases, the J end by 3 bases, with 10 bases between. Looked up from germline, CDR1 is LGHDT and CDR2 is YNNKEL (reference sequence). This CDR3 is 13 amino acids long. The CDR3 reads CASSVGSHTEAFF. The CDR3 nucleotides are TGTGCCAGCAGCGTCGGGAGCCACACTGAAGCTTTCTTT.

The chain carries TRBV11-2 and TRBJ1-2; possible D gene TRBD1, 5 bases. The germline V gene has CDR1 SGHAT and CDR2 FQNNGV. The CDR3 runs 14 residues. Between the trimmed V and J ends, which lost 5 bases and 3 bases, there was a span of 13 bases. The CDR3 loop reads CASSRGGNYYGYTF. Written as DNA, the CDR3 is TGTGCCAGCAGCCGGGGGGGAAACTACTATGGCTACACCTTC.

This chain links TRBV5-1 with TRBJ1-4; D unclear. V dropped 2 bases and J dropped 8 bases, with 16 bases sitting between them. Germline values: CDR1 SGHRS, CDR2 YFSETQ. CDR3 length equals 15 residues. CDR3: CASSFGRGSGEKLFF. The CDR3 DNA reads as TGCGCCAGCAGCTTCGGCCGGGGTTCCGGCGAAAAACTGTTTTTT.

V and J are TRBV18 and TRBJ2-7; 9 bases map to TRBD1. This CDR3 has 16 residues. Germline lookup yields CDR1 KGHSH and CDR2 LQKENI. Trimming removed 2 bases from V and 5 bases from J; junction bases left unmatched: 10. The chain's CDR3 is CASSPKLGTGFNEQYF. CDR3 sequence (DNA): TGTGCCAGCTCACCAAAATTGGGGACAGGGTTTAACGAGCAGTACTTC.

The chain employs TRBV27 and TRBJ1-4, with 7 nucleotides matching TRBD1. V shed 5 bases and J 6 bases; nucleotides not matched to a gene: 9. The CDR3 loop spans 15 amino acids. Germline V CDR1 and CDR2: MNHEY, SMNVEV (reference sequence). The CDR3: CASSPRGRRDEKLFF. Here the CDR3 DNA reads TGTGCCAGCAGTCCGAGGGGGCGACGGGATGAAAAACTGTTTTTT.

This chain connects TRBV6-5 to TRBJ1-2; D unresolved. The CDR3 totals 13 residues. CDR1 MNHEY and CDR2 SVGAGI come from the germline V gene. Trimming left V 4 bases short and J 4 bases short, with 10 bases between. The CDR3 loop is CASSSGSSYGYTF. The CDR3 nucleotides read TGTGCCAGCAGTTCAGGTTCTTCCTATGGCTACACCTTC.

The chain recombines TRBV4-1 with TRBJ1-2; possibly TRBD1 for D (5 bases). Germline CDR1 and CDR2: MGHRA and YSYEKL. V was pared by 2 bases and J by 4 bases, with 20 bases between. This CDR3 comprises 17 residues. The CDR3 is CASSQSRGGQGAYGYTF. The CDR3 DNA is TGCGCCAGCAGCCAATCTCGGGGGGGTCAAGGGGCCTATGGCTACACCTTC.

The chain joins TRBV15 to TRBJ1-1; weak D call: TRBD1 (5 bases). The CDR3 is 16 residues long. CDR1 and CDR2 from the germline V gene are LNHNV and YYDKDF (reference sequence). V was shortened by 5 bases and J by 5 bases, with 21 bases between the two germline ends. The CDR3 DNA follows: TGTGCCACCAGCCCCTCATGGGTAGGGGCGAGGACTGAAGCTTTCTTT. Translation gives CATSPSWVGARTEAFF.

The chain carries TRBV9 and TRBJ2-2, with 8 bases lining up with TRBD1. The germline V gene has CDR1 SGDLS and CDR2 YYNGEE. J was trimmed by 1 base and V by 3 bases; bases with no gene match: 5. This CDR3 region has 16 residues. CDR3 DNA sequence: TGTGCCAGCAGCGCTCCCGGACAGGGGAACACCGGGGAGCTGTTTTTT. As protein: CASSAPGQGNTGELFF.

The chain links TRBV14 to TRBJ2-5; 8 bases map to TRBD1. There are 15 residues in the CDR3. The V gene end was trimmed by 4 bases and the J gene end by 5 bases; junction bases not matched to a gene: 9. The V gene's germline CDR1 is SGHDN and CDR2 FVKESK. The CDR3 spells CASSPQGARWETQYF. Written as DNA, the CDR3 is TGTGCCAGCAGCCCCCAGGGGGCGCGGTGGGAGACCCAGTACTTC.

The chain has TRBV6-1 and TRBJ2-7; D remains unclear. In germline, CDR1 is MNHNS, CDR2 SASEGT. With 1 base removed from V and 0 bases from J, the gap between germline ends came to 7 bases. This CDR3 comprises 14 residues. This chain's CDR3 is CASSEDSTSYEQYF. CDR3 DNA sequence: TGTGCCAGCAGTGAAGACAGTACCTCCTACGAGCAGTACTTC.

This rearrangement joins TRBV4-1 to TRBJ2-3; 11 bases agree with TRBD2. Per the germline V gene, CDR1 is MGHRA and CDR2 is YSYEKL. The CDR3 length is 15 residues. The V segment lost 2 bases and the J segment 5 bases; nucleotides outside the gene matches: 3. The CDR3 nucleotides read TGCGCCAGCAGCCAAAAGGGACTAGCGGAAGATACGCAGTATTTT. Translation gives CASSQKGLAEDTQYF.

The genes are TRBV29-1 and TRBJ2-7; D is perhaps TRBD2 (5 bases). This CDR3 has 11 residues. The germline V and J ends were trimmed by 2 bases and 4 bases, with 6 bases remaining between them. Germline V gene lookup returns CDR1 SQVTM and CDR2 ANQGSEA. The CDR3 reads CSVEREYEQYF. The CDR3 nucleotides are TGCAGCGTTGAAAGGGAGTACGAGCAGTACTTC.

The chain carries TRBV5-4 and TRBJ1-2; a weak D match, TRBD1 (5 bases). The CDR3 totals 17 residues. Trimming took 0 bases from V and 0 from J, leaving 15 bases between them. Germline-derived CDR1 and CDR2 are SGHNT and YYREEE (reference sequence). DNA for the CDR3: TGTGCCAGCAGCTTGGTCGGGGACGTTCTAGCTAACTATGGCTACACCTTC. This gives the protein CASSLVGDVLANYGYTF.

The rearrangement uses TRBV5-5 and TRBJ2-7; 7 bases are a match to TRBD1. The V gene's germline CDR1 is SGHKS and CDR2 YYEKEE (reference sequence). The CDR3 covers 15 residues. Losses at the gene ends were 4 bases for V and 0 bases for J; bases not matched to a gene: 7. The CDR3 sequence is CASSDGTANSYEQYF. In nucleotides, the CDR3 is TGTGCCAGCAGCGATGGGACAGCGAACTCCTACGAGCAGTACTTC. The whole variable domain, remainder taken from reference TRBV5-5 and TRBJ2-7, is DAGVTQSPTHLIKTRGQQVTLRCSPISGHKSVSWYQQVLGQGPQFIFQYYEKEERGRGNFPDRFSARQFPNYSSELNVNALLLGDSALYLCASSDGTANSYEQYFGPGTRLTVT.

The chain recombines TRBV7-3 with TRBJ2-6; 7 nucleotides line up with TRBD2. The V and J ends lost 2 bases and 1 base, in that order; junction bases with no gene match: 11. This CDR3 spans 19 amino acids. CDR1 SGHTA and CDR2 FQGTGA come from the germline V gene. The CDR3 DNA is TGTGCCAGCAGCTTATCGGGACTAATCCAGGATTCTGGGGCCAACGTCCTGACTTTC. Encoded protein: CASSLSGLIQDSGANVLTF.

V gene TRBV4-2 combines with J gene TRBJ2-3, with 9 positions matching TRBD2. Germline V CDR1 and CDR2: LGHNA, YNFKEQ. The CDR3 contains 17 residues. The junction had 9 bases not matched to a gene; V was cut back by 1 base and J by 4 bases. For the CDR3, the DNA is TGTGCCAGCAGCCAAGCGAGCGCGGGGGGGCCGTCAGATACGCAGTATTTT. Its translation is CASSQASAGGPSDTQYF.

CDR3 in amino acids: CASRGGTTDTQYF. CDR3 nucleotide sequence: TGTGCCAGCAGGGGCGGGACCACAGATACGCAGTATTTT. The chain links TRBV6-5 to TRBJ2-3; TRBD2 might be the D (6 bases). Trimming left V 6 bases short and J 2 bases short, with 9 bases between. The CDR3 is 13 residues long. Germline V lookup: CDR1 MNHEY, CDR2 SVGAGI.

The chain joins TRBV5-4 to TRBJ1-2, with D possibly TRBD1 on 6 matching bases. This CDR3 has 13 residues. V was pared by 4 bases and J by 1 base, with 8 bases between. The germline gives CDR1 SGHNT, CDR2 YYREEE (reference sequence). This chain's CDR3 is CASSIQGNYGYTF. The CDR3 coding sequence is TGTGCCAGCAGCATACAGGGTAACTATGGCTACACCTTC.

This clone was counted a single time. This chain links TRBV9 with TRBJ2-1, with D possibly matching TRBD2 (5 bases). CDR1 SGDLS and CDR2 YYNGEE come from the germline V gene. CDR3 length: 15 amino acids. V lost 4 bases to trimming and J lost 0 bases, with 11 bases between them. This CDR3 is CASSQDWSSYNEQFF. CDR3 nucleotide sequence: TGTGCCAGCAGCCAGGACTGGAGCTCCTACAATGAGCAGTTCTTC.

As regards this clone: The same CDR3 is also encoded by other DNA sequences in this sample. The chain links TRBV19 to TRBJ2-7, with TRBD1 as a possible D gene (6 bases). CDR1 and CDR2 (germline): LNHDA, SQIVND (reference sequence). The V and J ends lost 3 bases and 0 bases respectively, with 9 bases between them. The CDR3 is made up of 14 amino acids. The DNA of the CDR3 is TGTGCCAGTAGTATTACAGGGAGCTCCTACGAGCAGTACTTC. Encoded protein: CASSITGSSYEQYF.

The genes are TRBV19 and TRBJ1-4; TRBD1 agrees at 7 bases. J gave up 0 bases and V 5 bases, and 9 bases lay outside the gene matches. Germline values: CDR1 LNHDA, CDR2 SQIVND (reference sequence). CDR3 length equals 17 residues. CDR3 coding DNA: TGTGCCAGTAGTCATCGGACAGGTTCTGCAACTAATGAAAAACTGTTTTTT. It translates to CASSHRTGSATNEKLFF.

The rearrangement uses TRBV3-1 (or the pseudogene TRBV3-2) and TRBJ1-1, with unresolved D. V lost 1 base, J lost 3 bases, and 6 bases lay in between. Germline V gene data show CDR1 as LGHDT and CDR2 as YNNKEL (reference sequence). CDR3 size: 13 residues. Here the CDR3 reads CASSQVRYTEAFF. The CDR3 nucleotides read TGTGCCAGCAGCCAAGTGCGCTACACTGAAGCTTTCTTT.

In DNA form, the CDR3 reads TGTGCCAGCAGCTTAGCGGACCAAGGGAACACCATATATTTT. It encodes CASSLADQGNTIYF. The chain uses TRBV7-9 and TRBJ1-3; D remains ambiguous. The CDR3 has 14 residues. V was shortened by 0 bases and J by 7 bases, with 10 bases between the two germline ends. CDR1 is SEHNR and CDR2 is FQNEAQ in the germline V gene (reference sequence).

This chain joins TRBV30 and TRBJ1-3, with unresolved D. From germline, CDR1 is GTSNPN and CDR2 SVGIG (reference sequence). This CDR3 has 14 residues. V lost 3 bases to trimming and J lost 7 bases, with 16 bases between them. CDR3 nucleotide sequence: TGTGCCTGGAGCCCGGACTCTCTCGGGAACACCATATATTTT. It specifies CAWSPDSLGNTIYF.